Detailed here is one TCR beta chain. In the original analysis: Reference gene primer amplification in the assay estimated nucleated cell counts. Only in-frame clones appear in the TCRdb table, and some are missing; sequencing was by immunoSEQ multiplex PCR. The V and J calls and the clone size are those of that table, but D and trimming were determined from the DNA. The sample shows about 190,000 clones, about nine tenths of them seen only once. This entry belongs to a study of blood T cell repertoires in COVID-19. As for the study in general: Researchers got acute and convalescent COVID-19 samples from the United States, Italy and Spain. In each case, the material was cDNA or gDNA derived from T cells, B-cell-depleted T cells, or PBMCs.

V lost 2 bases and J lost 2; bases outside the gene matches: 15. Germline CDR1 and CDR2: MNHNS and SASEGT. The CDR3 consists of 20 residues. The receptor was derived from a man aged 25-45 years with acute or convalescent COVID-19. Sequencing was done on a sample of peripheral blood. J is TRBJ1-2 and V is TRBV6-1, with 12 bases matching TRBD1. In DNA, the CDR3 is TGTGCCAGCAGTGAAAACACCTCACCGGGACAGGGGGCGCGGAACTATGGCTACACCTTC. Its translation is CASSENTSPGQGARNYGYTF.